A selection of T cell receptor beta chains follows, all from one sample in a study of shared clonotypes between healthy human individuals. Sequencing was performed with immunoSEQ multiplex PCR; in TCRdb, only in-frame clones are kept and a portion is missing. The sample holds about 700,000 clones, 74% seen once. What was sequenced was memory CD4+ T cells sorted from blood. The origin of the receptors is a woman aged 25 to 39 in good health. Both conserved end residues are part of each CDR3. A D gene is named only where the DNA matches it firmly. Only some rows state a clone size, as once, few, many or a class for expanded clones.

TGCGCCAGCAGCTTGGGGCTAGTTCGGCGCGAGACCCAGTACTTC	CASSLGLVRRETQYF	TRBJ2-5	TRBV5-1	.	.
TGTGCCAGCAGTTACTCGGGTCCGGCAACTTCCGACGAGCAGTACTTC	CASSYSGPATSDEQYF	TRBJ2-7	TRBV6-5	few	.
TGTGCCAGCAGCACGGGACTAGAAGTTGAGCAGTTCTTC	CASSTGLEVEQFF	TRBJ2-1	TRBV11-2	once	TRBD2
TGTGCCAGCAGTTTAAACCCCCCGTGGGAATTGGGGAATGAGCAGTTCTTC	CASSLNPPWELGNEQFF	TRBJ2-1	TRBV27	.	.
TGCGCCAGCAGCGCCGGCGGCAGTGTGGGCAAGGAGACCCAGTACTTC	CASSAGGSVGKETQYF	TRBJ2-5	TRBV5-1	.	.
TGTGCCAGCAGCTCGACTAGCGGACAAGAGACCCAGTACTTC	CASSSTSGQETQYF	TRBJ2-5	TRBV5-4	.	TRBD2
TGTGCCAGCAGTGTGGCAGGACTAAATCAGCTCCAGCATTTT	CASSVAGLNQLQHF	TRBJ1-5	TRBV6-1	.	.
TGTGCCACCAGCAGAGAATGGCAGGATAGCAATCAGCCCCAGCATTTT	CATSREWQDSNQPQHF	TRBJ1-5	TRBV15	.	.
TGTGCCAGCAGCCAAGACACTTACCAAGAGACCCAGTACTTC	CASSQDTYQETQYF	TRBJ2-5	TRBV14	.	.
TGTGCCAGCAGTTTATTAGGGGTAACCACCTACGAGCAGTACTTC	CASSLLGVTTYEQYF	TRBJ2-7	TRBV28	.	.
TGCGCCAGCAGCCAAGGTGGTAGAGCGGGAAGCTCCTACGAGCAGTACTTC	CASSQGGRAGSSYEQYF	TRBJ2-7	TRBV4-1	.	TRBD2
TGCGCCAGCAGTGAGTCGGTCCTAGATCCGTCTTGG	CASSESVLDPSW	TRBJ2-7	TRBV10-2	.	.
TGCAGCGTTGAATTAGGTTTCTCCCGGGGCACCGGGGAGCTGTTTTTT	CSVELGFSRGTGELFF	TRBJ2-2	TRBV29-1	.	.
TGTGCCAGCAGCCAAGGACGGACCTCTGGGGCCAACGTCCTGACTTTC	CASSQGRTSGANVLTF	TRBJ2-6	TRBV11-2	once	.
TGTGCCAGCAGTTCCACCGGGACAAACACGTACGAGCAGTACTTC	CASSSTGTNTYEQYF	TRBJ2-7	TRBV28	.	.
TGTGCCAGCAGCTTAGTGACTAGCGGGAGCCGGGACATTCAGTACTTC	CASSLVTSGSRDIQYF	TRBJ2-4	TRBV11-1	.	TRBD2
TGCGCCAGCAGCGGACAAGAAAACACCATATATTTT	CASSGQENTIYF	TRBJ1-3	TRBV5-1	.	.
TGCGCCAGCAGCTTGGGCCAGTACCAAGAGACCCAGTACTTC	CASSLGQYQETQYF	TRBJ2-5	TRBV5-1	once	.
TGTGCCACCAGCAGGACAATAACAGCTAATGAAAAACTGTTTTTT	CATSRTITANEKLFF	TRBJ1-4	TRBV15	.	.
TGTGCCACCATGGACAGGCCTCACAGCTCCTACGAGCAGTACTTC	CATMDRPHSSYEQYF	TRBJ2-7	TRBV28	.	TRBD1
TGTGCCAGCAGCTACCAGGACGGGAGCTCTGGAAACACCATATATTTT	CASSYQDGSSGNTIYF	TRBJ1-3	TRBV5-8	.	.
TGTGCCAGCAGCCGGGAGGGGGGAACTGAAGCTTTCTTT	CASSREGGTEAFF	TRBJ1-1	TRBV11-1	few	.
TGTGCCAGCAGCCAAATGGACAGTGCTTATCAAGCTTTCTTT	CASSQMDSAYQAFF	TRBJ1-1	TRBV7-9	.	.
TGTGCCAGCAGTGAAATCGCGTTCTACGAGCAGTACTTC	CASSEIAFYEQYF	TRBJ2-7	TRBV6-1	.	.
TGCGCCAGCAGCTTTTACAGGGGCGTGAACACTGAAGCTTTCTTT	CASSFYRGVNTEAFF	TRBJ1-1	TRBV5-1	.	TRBD1
TGTGCCAGCAGCCCACAGGGGGCCGATGGTGAAGCTTTCTTT	CASSPQGADGEAFF	TRBJ1-1	TRBV7-2	.	TRBD1
TGTGCCAGCATGGCAGGGGGCCGGAACACTGAAGCTTTCTTT	CASMAGGRNTEAFF	TRBJ1-1	TRBV28	.	TRBD1
TGTGCCAGCAGCTTAATGGGGGCAGGGAATGAAAAACTGTTTTTT	CASSLMGAGNEKLFF	TRBJ1-4	TRBV7-6	.	.
TGTGCCAGCAGCTCCGGATTGACTAGTCGGGAAACCAATGAGCAGTTCTTC	CASSSGLTSRETNEQFF	TRBJ2-1	TRBV11-2	.	.
TGTGCCAGCAGCTCCAACAGCGGTCGTTCCGGCAATCAGCCCCAGCATTTT	CASSSNSGRSGNQPQHF	TRBJ1-5	TRBV7-8	.	.
TGTGCCAGCAGTGAAATGGGTAACAATGAGCAGTTCTTC	CASSEMGNNEQFF	TRBJ2-1	TRBV25-1	.	.
TGTGCCAGCAGCCTAACAGGGGGCGGCTACTATGGCTACACCTTC	CASSLTGGGYYGYTF	TRBJ1-2	TRBV14	.	TRBD1
TGCAGCGTTGGTCGTTCCTACTCCTACGAGCAGTACTTC	CSVGRSYSYEQYF	TRBJ2-7	TRBV29-1	.	.